This TCR beta chain emerged from a study of cytomegalovirus exposure and HLA in healthy donors. With 3 bases removed from V and 6 bases from J, the gap between germline ends came to 15 bases. In germline, CDR1 is SGHDT, CDR2 YYEEEE. The CDR3 runs to 14 residues. Primers for the PCR totalled 60 Vbeta and 13 Jbeta. Libraries were prepared by immunoSEQ multiplex PCR; TCRdb keeps only in-frame clonotypes and omits some of them. The sample has about 170,000 clones, approximately 80% seen once. This cohort consisted of healthy bone marrow donors. This rearrangement joins TRBV5-6 to TRBJ2-5, with D possibly TRBD2 on 6 matching bases. Sequencing was performed on PBMCs. The clonotype comes from a male donor in good health and CMV-seronegative. The CDR3 nucleotides read TGTGCCAGCAGCTCCCGGGACTGGGATCAGACCCAGTACTTC. Its protein is CASSSRDWDQTQYF.